The 26 T cell receptor delta chains below all came from one sample that was sequenced in a study of DNA immune sequencing with unique molecular identifiers. Primers for all 8 TRDV and 4 TRDJ genes amplified genomic DNA in 32-plex. A 12-nucleotide UMI was added during around 3 barcoding PCR cycles before adapter PCR. TCRdb ran CATT on the multiplex PCR reads. The table has about 670 delta-chain clones, more than 10% seen once. Sequenced material: gamma-delta T cells from PBMCs. These receptors came from a human donor in good health.

As concerns this clone: Given a far larger clone just one base away, this is likely a sequencing read error. This chain connects TRDV2 to TRDJ1; D is ambiguous. This CDR3 is built from 18 residues. Germline V gives CDR1 GEAIGNYY, CDR2 EKD. The CDR3 sequence: CACDTEFSGMVNTDELIF. The CDR3 DNA sequence: TGTGCCTGTGACACCGAGTTCTCGGGTATGGTAAACACCGATGAACTCATCTTT.

The table lists this clone with a few counts. A far larger clone is off by one base, so a read error is likely. Different DNA sequences within this sample yield the same CDR3. This chain uses TRDV1 with TRDJ1; 11 nucleotides match TRDD3. With V trimmed by 3 bases and J by 1 base, 16 bases remained unmatched. This CDR3 region has 20 residues. Germline assignment: CDR1 TSWWSYY and CDR2 QGS. CDR3 region: CALGDDSLGWGIRVTDKLIF. DNA for the CDR3: TGTGCTCTTGGGGACGATTCCCTTGGATGGGGGATACGCGTCACCGATAAACTCATCTTT.

Details on this clone: This likely came from a read error, as a far larger clone is one base away. In the same sample, other DNA sequences code for this CDR3. The chain combines TRDV1 with TRDJ1; 11 nucleotides line up with TRDD3. V lost 3 bases to trimming and J lost 1 base; unmatched junction nucleotides: 16. The CDR3 sequence is 20 residues long. Germline CDR1 is TSWWSYY and CDR2 is QGS. The DNA for the CDR3 is TGTGCTCTTGGGGACGATTCACTCGGATGGGGGATACGCGTCACCGATAAACTCATCTTT. Its protein is CALGDDSLGWGIRVTDKLIF.

This clone was seen only a few times. The protein in TCRdb stems from a much larger clone and differs at residue 14 from this DNA's translation, likely a read error; here the protein is translated from the DNA. The chain joins TRDV1 to TRDJ1, with 11 bases fitting TRDD3. From germline, CDR1 is TSWWSYY and CDR2 QGS. CDR3 length equals 20 residues. Losses at the gene ends were 3 bases for V and 1 base for J; bases not matched to a gene: 16. CDR3 amino acids: CALGDDSLGWGIRITDKLIF. The CDR3, as DNA: TGTGCTCTTGGGGACGATTCCCTCGGATGGGGGATACGCATCACCGATAAACTCATCTTT.

As regards this clone: One base separates it from a far larger clone, so it is likely a read error. This CDR3 is also generated by other DNA sequences in the sample. J is TRDJ1 and V is TRDV1; 11 bases are a match to TRDD3. Germline values: CDR1 TSWWSYY, CDR2 QGS. This CDR3 is 20 amino acids long. The CDR3 protein is CALGDDSLGWGIRVTDKLIF. The DNA for the CDR3 is TGTGCTCTTGGGGACGATTCCCTCGGATGGGGGATACGCGTCACCGATAAACTAATCTTT.

This clone rates as large (0.1 to 1%). The gene calls are TRDV2 and TRDJ1; 11 nucleotides line up with TRDD3. The CDR3 has 15 amino acids. The V and J ends lost 1 base and 5 bases, in that order; junction bases with no gene match: 5. Looked up from germline, CDR1 is GEAIGNYY and CDR2 is EKD. This CDR3 reads CACDTLLGDKDKLIF. Written as DNA, the CDR3 is TGTGCCTGTGACACGCTACTGGGGGATAAGGATAAACTCATCTTT.

This clone is large by share. The rearrangement uses TRDV2 and TRDJ3; D perhaps matches TRDD3 (5 bases). There are 19 residues in the CDR3. CDR1 and CDR2 from the germline V gene are GEAIGNYY and EKD. V gave up 0 bases and J gave up 0 bases, with 14 bases separating them. CDR3 amino acids: CACDTVRGSSSWDTRQMFF. The CDR3 DNA follows: TGTGCCTGTGACACCGTTCGGGGGTCAAGCTCCTGGGACACCCGACAGATGTTTTTC.

Points on this clone: A much larger clone differs from this one at a single base, so this may be a read error. At the DNA level, this CDR3 is encoded by other sequences in the same sample as well. The chain employs TRDV1 and TRDJ1; D not resolved. The CDR3 runs 17 residues. Germline V lookup: CDR1 TSWWSYY, CDR2 QGS. The CDR3 is CALGEGVGDRYTDKLIF. For the CDR3, the DNA is TGTGCTCTTGGGGAAGGAGTGGGCGACCGGTACACCGATAAACTGATCTTT.

The chain recombines TRDV1 with TRDJ1, with 8 bases lining up with TRDD3. Germline CDR1 is TSWWSYY and CDR2 is QGS. The CDR3 totals 21 residues. After removal of 2 bases from V and 1 base from J, the junction contained 21 bases not matched to a gene. The CDR3 bases are TGTGCTCTTGGGGAAGCCTTCCCTCCTTACTGGGGGCCAACAGGCACCGATAAACTCATCTTT. Residues: CALGEAFPPYWGPTGTDKLIF.

Concerning this clone: The likely explanation is a read error, given a far larger clone one base away. The DNA of the CDR3 is TGTGCTCTTGGGATGCTACGTCCCTGGGTCTCAAGCTGGAGTCTAACCGATAAACTCATCTTT. Protein product: CALGMLRPWVSSWSLTDKLIF. The V and J genes are TRDV1 and TRDJ1, with D maybe TRDD3 (5 bases). The CDR3 contains 21 residues. V was pared by 5 bases and J by 2 bases, with 33 bases between. Germline CDR1 TSWWSYY, CDR2 QGS.

By share, this clone counts as large. In the same sample, other DNA sequences code for this CDR3. The V gene is TRDV2, the J gene TRDJ1; 13 nucleotides line up with TRDD3. Germline CDR1 is GEAIGNYY and CDR2 is EKD. The ends lost 0 bases at V and 2 bases at J; junction bases unmatched: 8. The CDR3 length is 18 residues. The CDR3 coding sequence is TGTGCCTGTGACACCTTACTGGGGGATACGCGTGAGACCGATAAACTCATCTTT. It yields the protein CACDTLLGDTRETDKLIF.

Within the sample, this clone is medium-sized. This chain links TRAV38-2/DV8 with TRDJ1, with TRDD3 identical over 9 bases. Germline lookup yields CDR1 TSESDYY and CDR2 QEAYKQQN. V shed 3 bases, J shed 0 bases, and the junction held 18 bases outside the gene matches. The CDR3 has 20 amino acids. The DNA for the CDR3 is TGTGCTTATAGGACGTCCGGGATTCCTCCTGGGGATACGTACACCGATAAACTCATCTTT. Encoded protein: CAYRTSGIPPGDTYTDKLIF.

V is TRDV1 and J is TRDJ1, with TRDD3 matching over 12 bases. Germline V gives CDR1 TSWWSYY, CDR2 QGS. The V gene end was trimmed by 3 bases and the J gene end by 3 bases; junction bases not matched to a gene: 29. The CDR3 extends over 24 amino acids. The CDR3 protein is CALGDQNAPSFLRPYWGIPDKLIF. The CDR3 nucleotides are TGTGCTCTTGGGGATCAGAACGCTCCCTCCTTCCTACGTCCGTACTGGGGGATACCCGATAAACTCATCTTT.

The table lists this clone with a few counts. A far larger clone lies a single base away; this is likely a read error. The chain carries TRDV2 and TRDJ1, with D uncertain. The germline gives CDR1 GEAIGNYY, CDR2 EKD. CDR3 length equals 18 residues. CDR3 amino acids: CACDTEFSGMVNTYKLIF. CDR3 sequence (DNA): TGTGCCTGTGACACCGAGTTCTCGGGTATGGTAAACACCTATAAACTCATCTTT.

For this clone: A far larger clone differs by one base, so this is likely a read error. Other nucleotide sequences in the sample specify the same CDR3. The rearrangement joins TRDV2 to TRDJ1, with D possibly TRDD3 on 6 matching bases. Germline values: CDR1 GEAIGNYY, CDR2 EKD. The CDR3 length is 15 residues. V was cut by 3 bases and J by 0 bases, with 13 bases left in between. The CDR3 DNA reads TGTGCCTGTGACGCCCTAGGGGGAGACACCGATAAACTCATCTTT. Protein sequence: CACDALGGDTDKLIF.

This clone was counted only a few times. Given a much more abundant clone one base away, this may be a read error. The chain employs TRDV2 and TRDJ1, with 9 positions matching TRDD3. V gave up 3 bases and J gave up 7 bases; unmatched junction bases: 26. The CDR3 runs to 20 residues. The germline V gene has CDR1 GEAIGNYY and CDR2 EKD. CDR3 coding DNA: TGTGCCTGTGACTCGCCCTTTCCTACGAGTACTGGGGGACACGGCGGTAAACTCATCTTT. Protein product: CACDSPFPTSTGGHGGKLIF.

The chain has TRDV2 and TRDJ1; a weak D match, TRDD3 (6 bases). The V and J ends lost 7 bases and 4 bases respectively, with 21 bases between them. Germline values: CDR1 GEAIGNYY, CDR2 EKD. CDR3 length: 15 amino acids. CDR3 amino acids: CACGSLGTRGDKLIF. DNA for the CDR3: TGTGCCTGCGGGAGTCTGGGGACCAGGGGCGATAAACTCATCTTT.

This clone was seen a handful of times. The V gene is TRDV2, the J gene TRDJ1; TRDD3 matches 10 bases. The germline CDR1 and CDR2 sequences are GEAIGNYY and EKD. The CDR3 length is 18 residues. The junction had 14 bases not matched to a gene; V was cut back by 5 bases and J by 0 bases. The CDR3 coding sequence is TGTGCCTGTGCCGCGCTATCTACTGGGGGATCGTACACCGATAAACTCATCTTT. Translation: CACAALSTGGSYTDKLIF.

The chain combines TRDV1 with TRDJ1; 11 bases match TRDD3. V lost 2 bases and J lost 1; bases outside the gene matches: 21. Germline CDR1 and CDR2: TSWWSYY and QGS. The CDR3 loop spans 22 amino acids. The CDR3 loop reads CALGERAFLRVLGDNPTDKLIF. CDR3 DNA sequence: TGTGCTCTTGGGGAAAGGGCCTTCCTACGTGTACTGGGGGATAACCCCACCGATAAACTCATCTTT.

This clone is categorized as hyperexpanded. This same CDR3 is encoded by further DNA sequences in the sample. The rearrangement uses TRDV2 and TRDJ1, with D possibly matching TRDD3 (6 bases). Germline V CDR1 and CDR2: GEAIGNYY, EKD. V lost 3 bases and J lost 0, with 13 bases in between. This CDR3 region has 15 residues. The CDR3 reads CACDALGGDTDKLIF. As DNA, the CDR3 is TGTGCCTGTGACGCTCTAGGGGGAGACACCGATAAACTCATCTTT.

There are a few counts of this clone. Since a far larger clone is one base different, this is likely a read error. Other DNA sequences from this sample encode an identical CDR3 as well. The chain joins TRDV2 to TRDJ1; no firm D call. The germline gives CDR1 GEAIGNYY, CDR2 EKD. CDR3 size: 18 residues. CDR3 bases: TGTGCCTGTGACCCCCTTGGAAGGACCGACCCTTACACAGATAAACTCATCTTT. Protein product: CACDPLGRTDPYTDKLIF.

This clone is termed medium-sized (0.01 to 0.1%). This rearrangement joins TRDV2 to TRDJ1, with TRDD3 matching over 8 bases. The trim removed 3 bases at V and 0 bases at J, leaving 11 bases unmatched. Germline V gene sequence: CDR1 GEAIGNYY, CDR2 EKD. This CDR3 comprises 17 residues. The CDR3 sequence is CACDRLGATQYTDKLIF. The CDR3, as DNA: TGTGCCTGTGACCGACTGGGGGCCACCCAGTACACCGATAAACTCATCTTT.

Turning to this clone: This sequence is one base from a far larger clone and is likely a read error. The same CDR3 can be traced to other DNA sequences in this sample. V and J are TRDV2 and TRDJ1; D is uncertain. The CDR3 spans 18 residues. Per germline, CDR1 GEAIGNYY and CDR2 EKD. CDR3 bases: TGTGCCTGTGACCCCCTTGGAAGGACCGACCCTTACACCGATAAACTAATCTTT. Its translation is CACDPLGRTDPYTDKLIF.

By its share, this clone is medium-sized. A far larger clone is one base from this, pointing to a likely read error. The genes are TRDV1 and TRDJ1; 8 positions match TRDD3. V was clipped by 3 bases and J by 1 base; unmatched bases: 19. This CDR3 is 20 amino acids long. Per the germline V gene, CDR1 is TSWWSYY and CDR2 is QGS. The CDR3 DNA follows: TGTGCTCTTGGGGACGATTCCCTCGGATGTGGGATACGCGTCACCGATAAACTCATCTTT. This translates into CALGDDSLGCGIRVTDKLIF.

This clone is labeled medium-sized. The rearrangement joins TRDV2 to TRDJ1, with TRDD3 matching 13 bases. Germline lookup yields CDR1 GEAIGNYY and CDR2 EKD. The CDR3 has 17 residues. J lost 0 bases, V lost 3 bases, and 6 bases had no gene match. CDR3 sequence: CACDPLGDTRYTDKLIF. As DNA, the CDR3 is TGTGCCTGTGACCCACTGGGGGATACGCGGTACACCGATAAACTCATCTTT.

Within the sample, this clone is medium-sized. The V and J genes are TRAV36/DV7 and TRDJ1, with 11 bases matching TRDD3. V was clipped by 0 bases and J by 2 bases; unmatched bases: 21. From germline, CDR1 is VTNFRS and CDR2 LTSSGIE (reference sequence). There are 21 residues in the CDR3. The CDR3 DNA reads as TGTGCTGTGGAGGCGAGGACCTCCTATGGTGGGGGATACGAAGGGACCGATAAACTCATCTTT. Encoded protein: CAVEARTSYGGGYEGTDKLIF. Together with reference TRAV36/DV7 and TRDJ1, the CDR3 gives the full variable domain: EDKVVQSPLSLVVHEGDTVTLNCSYEVTNFRSLLWYKQEKKAPTFLFMLTSSGIEKKSGRLSSILDKKELSSILNITATQTGDSAIYLCAVEARTSYGGGYEGTDKLIFGKGTRVTVEP.